The 7 T cell receptor beta chains below were found in one sample sequenced in a study of blood T cell repertoires in COVID-19. The assay was immunoSEQ multiplex PCR, and TCRdb's table has in-frame clones only and misses some. The data show 200,000 to 250,000 clones, 82% seen once. The material sequenced was peripheral blood. The receptors were gathered from a woman in her 70s with acute or convalescent COVID-19.

The V and J genes are TRBV29-1 and TRBJ1-2; a weak D match, TRBD1 (5 bases). The ends were cut back, 7 bases at V and 1 base at J, with 16 bases in the middle. Germline values: CDR1 SQVTM, CDR2 ANQGSEA. This CDR3 comprises 14 residues. Here the CDR3 reads CSDRTPGGNYGYTF. In nucleotides, the CDR3 is TGCAGCGACCGGACACCCGGGGGTAACTATGGCTACACCTTC.

This chain connects TRBV29-1 to TRBJ2-1; a possible D gene is TRBD1 (5 bases). The CDR3 sequence is 14 residues long. V lost 3 bases and J lost 0, with 9 bases in between. Germline V CDR1 and CDR2: SQVTM, ANQGSEA. CDR3 DNA: TGCAGCGTTGACAGACAGAGCTCCTACAATGAGCAGTTCTTC. As protein: CSVDRQSSYNEQFF.

The chain joins TRBV29-1 to TRBJ1-1; possible D gene TRBD1, 6 bases. Trimming took off 5 bases at V and 8 bases at J, with 9 bases between the two ends. Germline CDR1 and CDR2: SQVTM and ANQGSEA. The CDR3 is 10 amino acids. The CDR3 spells CSVNRAEAFF. The CDR3 DNA follows: TGCAGCGTTAACAGGGCCGAAGCTTTCTTT.

V usage is TRBV14 and J usage is TRBJ2-7, with 8 bases matching TRBD1. V shed 1 base and J 6 bases; nucleotides not matched to a gene: 5. The CDR3 totals 14 residues. Per germline, CDR1 SGHDN and CDR2 FVKESK. Here the CDR3 DNA reads TGTGCCAGCAGCCAAGCAGGGGGCCGCTTCGAGCAGTACTTC. Translating it yields CASSQAGGRFEQYF.

This clone appeared a single time. The J gene is TRBJ1-1, the V gene TRBV6-5, with D tentatively TRBD1 (5 bases). This CDR3 is built from 16 residues. In germline, CDR1 is MNHEY, CDR2 SVGAGI. Trimming removed 0 bases from V and 3 bases from J, with 14 bases in between. The CDR3 is CASSYSKGVYDTEAFF. The CDR3 DNA reads as TGTGCCAGCAGTTACTCGAAAGGGGTATACGACACTGAAGCTTTCTTT.

This sequence joins TRBV27 and TRBJ1-1, with D possibly being TRBD1 (6 bases). V lost 5 bases and J 4 bases, leaving 11 bases between the germline ends. The CDR3 spans 13 residues. From germline, CDR1 is MNHEY and CDR2 SMNVEV (reference sequence). The CDR3 DNA reads TGTGCCAGCAGTCAGGGGACCCGCACTGAAGCTTTCTTT. Translating gives CASSQGTRTEAFF.

V and J are TRBV19 and TRBJ1-2; the match to TRBD1 covers 10 bases. V lost 6 bases and J lost 5; bases outside the gene matches: 9. The CDR3 extends over 15 amino acids. The V gene's germline CDR1 is LNHDA and CDR2 SQIVND (reference sequence). CDR3 nucleotide sequence: TGTGCCAGTAGCCTTCTCTGGACAGGGGGATATGGCTACACCTTC. Amino acid sequence: CASSLLWTGGYGYTF.